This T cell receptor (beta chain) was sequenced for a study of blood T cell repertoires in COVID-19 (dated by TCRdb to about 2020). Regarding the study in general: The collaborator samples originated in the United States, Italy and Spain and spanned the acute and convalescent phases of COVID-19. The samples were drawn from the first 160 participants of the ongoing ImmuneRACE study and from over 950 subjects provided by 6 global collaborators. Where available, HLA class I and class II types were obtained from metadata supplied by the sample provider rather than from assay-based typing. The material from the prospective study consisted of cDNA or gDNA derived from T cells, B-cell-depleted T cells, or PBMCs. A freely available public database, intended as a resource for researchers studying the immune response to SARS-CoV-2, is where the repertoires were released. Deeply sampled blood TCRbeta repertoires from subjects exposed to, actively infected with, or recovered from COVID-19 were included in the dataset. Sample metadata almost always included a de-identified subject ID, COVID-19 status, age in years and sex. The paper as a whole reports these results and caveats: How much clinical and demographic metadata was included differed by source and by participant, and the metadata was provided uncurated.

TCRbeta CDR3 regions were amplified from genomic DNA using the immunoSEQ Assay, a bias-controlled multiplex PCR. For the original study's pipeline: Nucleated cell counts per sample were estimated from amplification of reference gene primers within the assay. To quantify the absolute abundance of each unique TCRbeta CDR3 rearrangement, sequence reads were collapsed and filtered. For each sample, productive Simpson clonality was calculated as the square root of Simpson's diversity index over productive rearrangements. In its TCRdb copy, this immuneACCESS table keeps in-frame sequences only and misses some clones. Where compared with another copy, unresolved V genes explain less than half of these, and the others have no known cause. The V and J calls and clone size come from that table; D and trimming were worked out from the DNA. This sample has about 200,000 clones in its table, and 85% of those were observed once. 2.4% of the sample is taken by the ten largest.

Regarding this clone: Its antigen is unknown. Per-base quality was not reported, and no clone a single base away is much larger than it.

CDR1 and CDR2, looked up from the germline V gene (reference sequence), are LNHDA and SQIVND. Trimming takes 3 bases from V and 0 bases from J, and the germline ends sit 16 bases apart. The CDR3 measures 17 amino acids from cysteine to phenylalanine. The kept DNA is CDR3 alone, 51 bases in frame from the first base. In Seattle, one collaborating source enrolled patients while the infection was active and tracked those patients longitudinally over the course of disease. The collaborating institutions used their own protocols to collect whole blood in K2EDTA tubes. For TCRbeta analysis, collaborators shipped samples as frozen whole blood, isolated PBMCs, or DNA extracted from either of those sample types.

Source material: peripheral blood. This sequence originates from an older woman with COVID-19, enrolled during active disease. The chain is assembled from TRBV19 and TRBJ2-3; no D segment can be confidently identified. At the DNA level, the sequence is TGTGCCAGTAGTATTGATCTGGAGTCCTCTAGCACAGATACGCAGTATTTT. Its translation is CASSIDLESSSTDTQYF.